The 8 T cell receptor beta chains listed next were all sequenced from one sample in a study of T-cell reconstitution after alpha-beta-depleted transplantation in children. For TCRbeta, the library was prepared with unique molecular identifiers. TCRdb re-called the PCR reads with MiXCR, one entry per CDR3 protein. The data show hundreds of thousands of distinct CDR3 sequences, with about 17% seen just once and roughly 29% held by the top ten. The source was PBMCs, mostly from graft donor cells, collected 360 days after TCRalphabeta/CD19-depleted stem cell transplant. These receptors were obtained from a boy under three years old who had a stem cell transplant for Wiskott-Aldrich syndrome, so the T cells may come from the graft donor.

This clonotype was recorded a few times. The chain couples TRBV6-1 to TRBJ1-1; D may be TRBD1 (6 bases). This CDR3 is 14 amino acids long. From germline, CDR1 is MNHNS and CDR2 SASEGT. The V end lost 6 bases, the J end lost 6 bases, and 17 bases lay between the germline ends. The chain's CDR3 is CASRPRERGAEAFF. Written as DNA, the CDR3 is TGTGCCAGCAGACCCAGGGAAAGGGGGGCTGAAGCTTTCTTT.

The chain has TRBV5-1 and TRBJ2-1; 7 nucleotides align to TRBD2. The germline CDR1 and CDR2 sequences are SGHRS and YFSETQ. The CDR3 covers 15 residues. Losses at the gene ends were 1 base for V and 4 bases for J; bases not matched to a gene: 5. CDR3: CASSLLQGGYNEQFF. CDR3 nucleotides: TGCGCCAGCAGCTTGTTGCAGGGAGGGTACAATGAGCAGTTCTTC.

This chain connects TRBV7-9 to TRBJ2-3; the D gene is possibly TRBD2 (5 bases). The CDR3 length is 15 residues. Germline CDR1 is SEHNR and CDR2 is FQNEAQ (reference sequence). Trimming shortened V by 5 bases and J by 1 base, and 13 bases separated the two germline ends. The CDR3 DNA sequence: TGTGCCAGCAGCCGTATTAACGGGGGCACAGATACGCAGTATTTT. This codes for CASSRINGGTDTQYF. Looking up the rest from reference TRBV7-9 and TRBJ2-3 gives the full variable domain: DTGVSQNPRHKITKRGQNVTFRCDPISEHNRLYWYRQTLGQGPEFLTYFQNEAQLEKSRLLSDRFSAERPKGSFSTLEIQRTEQGDSAMYLCASSRINGGTDTQYFGPGTRLTVL.

The sample holds a few counts of this clonotype. The chain recombines TRBV7-8 with TRBJ2-3, with 12 bases aligning to TRBD2. The V gene end was trimmed by 5 bases and the J gene end by 0 bases; junction bases not matched to a gene: 6. Germline loops: CDR1 SGHVS, CDR2 FQNEAQ. This CDR3 contains 17 residues. The CDR3 DNA reads TGTGCCAGCAGCCTAAGGACTAGCGGGGCAAGCACAGATACGCAGTATTTT. Translation gives CASSLRTSGASTDTQYF.

This clonotype was detected only a few times. The chain couples TRBV28 to TRBJ1-1; 7 positions match TRBD1. V gave up 6 bases and J gave up 11 bases; unmatched junction bases: 6. Germline-derived CDR1 and CDR2 are MDHEN and SYDVKM. The CDR3 is made up of 11 amino acids. The CDR3 spells CASSRDRAAFF. CDR3 in DNA: TGTGCCAGCAGCAGAGACAGGGCGGCTTTCTTT.

This sequence joins TRBV20-1 and TRBJ2-7; D might be TRBD1 or TRBD2, each matching 5 bases. V lost 2 bases and J lost 4, with 21 bases in between. Per germline, CDR1 DFQATT and CDR2 SNEGSKA (reference sequence). The CDR3 contains 16 residues. In nucleotides, the CDR3 is TGCAGTGCTAGAAAAGCCCGGGACCCACGGCTTTACGAGCAGTACTTC. It specifies CSARKARDPRLYEQYF.

The chain carries TRBV30 and TRBJ1-1, with D hard to call. V shed 2 bases and J shed 4 bases, with 17 bases lying between them. The CDR3 totals 15 residues. The V gene's germline CDR1 is GTSNPN and CDR2 SVGIG (reference sequence). The CDR3 DNA follows: TGTGCCTGGAGTCCGATCTCTCGGGAGCGCACTGAAGCTTTCTTT. As protein: CAWSPISRERTEAFF.

In DNA form, the CDR3 reads TGCAGTGCTAGCGGAGAACTTCGGAAAAAACTGTTTTTT. As protein: CSASGELRKKLFF. V and J are TRBV20-1 and TRBJ1-4; no clear D. Germline CDR1 reads DFQATT; CDR2 reads SNEGSKA (reference sequence). CDR3 size: 13 residues. V lost 3 bases and J 9 bases, leaving 14 bases between the germline ends.